What follows are 29 T cell receptor beta chains derived from one specimen sequenced in a study of shared clonotypes between healthy human individuals. Profiling relied on immunoSEQ multiplex PCR, and the TCRdb table lists in-frame clones only, not all of them. The sample carries millions of clones, approximately 95% recorded once. The sample comprised naive CD4+ T cells sorted from blood. Described subset: CD45RA+ positively selected. The receptors stem from a man in his late teens or twenties in good health.

The gene calls are TRBV6-5 and TRBJ2-7; D gene unclear. Trimming left V 6 bases short and J 0 bases short, with 9 bases between. The CDR3 runs to 13 residues. The V gene's germline CDR1 is MNHEY and CDR2 SVGAGI. CDR3 amino acids: CASRKHSSYEQYF. The CDR3 DNA reads TGTGCCAGCAGGAAGCACAGCTCCTACGAGCAGTACTTC.

CDR3 coding DNA: TGCGCCAGCAGCCAGGGACAGGGCCCATCCGACGCTTTCTTT. Protein sequence: CASSQGQGPSDAFF. V is TRBV5-1 and J is TRBJ1-1; 9 nucleotides align to TRBD1. Germline V gene lookup returns CDR1 SGHRS and CDR2 YFSETQ. The CDR3 loop spans 14 amino acids. Trimming cost V 4 bases and J 11 bases; bases outside gene matches: 12.

The CDR3 nucleotides are TGCGCCAGCAGCTTGCCCATGGGGCCCAGGGCCAATAATGAAAAACTGTTTTTT. Its translation is CASSLPMGPRANNEKLFF. V gene TRBV5-1 combines with J gene TRBJ1-4; possibly TRBD1 for D (5 bases). CDR1 and CDR2 (germline): SGHRS, YFSETQ. With 1 base removed from V and 4 bases from J, the gap between germline ends came to 20 bases. This CDR3 is built from 18 residues.

The chain couples TRBV28 to TRBJ1-2; D not certain. V was trimmed by 3 bases and J by 2 bases, leaving 16 bases between them. This CDR3 spans 16 amino acids. CDR1 is MDHEN and CDR2 is SYDVKM in the germline V gene. The CDR3 loop reads CASSFQRSAGNYGYTF. The CDR3 DNA sequence: TGTGCCAGCAGTTTCCAGCGGTCGGCGGGGAACTATGGCTACACCTTC.

J is TRBJ1-1 and V is TRBV6-1; D gene ambiguous. The CDR3 runs to 13 residues. Trimming stripped 5 bases from V and 1 base from J, with 8 bases between. Germline CDR1 is MNHNS and CDR2 is SASEGT. The CDR3 is CASSSKRNTEAFF. DNA of the CDR3: TGTGCCAGCAGTTCGAAGCGGAACACTGAAGCTTTCTTT.

Comment on this clone: The sample carries other DNA sequences with the same CDR3. The J gene is TRBJ1-2, the V gene TRBV28; D perhaps matches TRBD1 (6 bases). There are 13 residues in the CDR3. V lost 3 bases, J lost 4 bases, and 9 bases lay in between. CDR1 and CDR2 (germline): MDHEN, SYDVKM. CDR3 region: CASSLEQGYGYTF. DNA for the CDR3: TGTGCCAGCAGTTTGGAACAGGGCTATGGCTACACCTTC.

The CDR3 DNA is TGTGCCAGTAGTATCATCACAAGCGGGACCGGGGAGCTGTTTTTT. This gives the protein CASSIITSGTGELFF. The chain recombines TRBV19 with TRBJ2-2; tentatively, D is TRBD2 (6 bases). Germline V lookup: CDR1 LNHDA, CDR2 SQIVND (reference sequence). V was pared by 3 bases and J by 5 bases, with 13 bases between. The CDR3 sequence is 15 residues long.

Remarks on this clone: In the same sample, other DNA sequences code for this CDR3. The gene calls are TRBV30 and TRBJ2-5, with D perhaps TRBD1 or TRBD2 (5 bases each). The CDR3 extends over 13 amino acids. CDR1 GTSNPN and CDR2 SVGIG come from the germline V gene (reference sequence). V shed 3 bases and J shed 4 bases, with 12 bases lying between them. CDR3 amino acids: CAWSQGGGETQYF. The CDR3 coding sequence is TGTGCCTGGAGCCAGGGTGGGGGAGAGACCCAGTACTTC.

The chain couples TRBV11-2 to TRBJ2-7; 11 bases agree with TRBD2. Germline V gene lookup returns CDR1 SGHAT and CDR2 FQNNGV. The CDR3 is 15 residues long. The V gene end was trimmed by 4 bases and the J gene end by 3 bases; junction bases not matched to a gene: 5. CDR3 DNA: TGTGCCAGCAGCTCCGGACTAGCGGGCTACTACGAGCAGTACTTC. Protein: CASSSGLAGYYEQYF.

The chain employs TRBV7-2 and TRBJ2-7; D is ambiguous. In germline, CDR1 is SGHTA, CDR2 FQGNSA. The CDR3 runs to 13 residues. Trimming shortened V by 2 bases and J by 4 bases, and 9 bases separated the two germline ends. The CDR3 sequence: CASSLTTVYEQYF. The CDR3 DNA reads as TGTGCCAGCAGCTTAACGACCGTATACGAGCAGTACTTC.

Turning to this clone: Other DNA sequences within the sample encode an identical CDR3. This chain joins TRBV5-1 and TRBJ2-2; D is undetermined. Trimming removed 5 bases from V and 0 bases from J, with 5 bases in between. The CDR3 extends over 13 amino acids. CDR1 is SGHRS and CDR2 is YFSETQ in the germline V gene. The CDR3 sequence: CASSSANTGELFF. The CDR3 coding sequence is TGCGCCAGCAGTTCCGCGAACACCGGGGAGCTGTTTTTT. Variable domain in full (rest from reference TRBV5-1 and TRBJ2-2): KAGVTQTPRYLIKTRGQQVTLSCSPISGHRSVSWYQQTPGQGLQFLFEYFSETQRNKGNFPGRFSGRQFSNSRSEMNVSTLELGDSALYLCASSSANTGELFFGEGSRLTVL.

The V and J genes are TRBV7-9 and TRBJ1-5, with a weak D call TRBD1 (5 bases). Looked up from germline, CDR1 is SEHNR and CDR2 is FQNEAQ (reference sequence). This CDR3 is 16 amino acids long. Trimming stripped 1 base from V and 2 bases from J, with 12 bases between. The CDR3 DNA sequence: TGTGCCAGCAGCTTAGGAAGGGGCGCGGGCAATCAGCCCCAGCATTTT. Amino acid sequence: CASSLGRGAGNQPQHF.

A few counts support this clone. The V and J genes are TRBV7-9 and TRBJ2-5; tentative D call: TRBD1 (6 bases). The germline gives CDR1 SEHNR, CDR2 FQNEAQ (reference sequence). Trimming stripped 11 bases from V and 5 bases from J, with 15 bases between. The CDR3 contains 12 residues. In DNA form, the CDR3 reads TGTGCCTGCCGAACAGGGATGGAGACCCAGTACTTC. It yields the protein CACRTGMETQYF.

Notes on this clone: Additional DNA sequences in this sample encode the identical CDR3. The chain couples TRBV2 to TRBJ1-1, with D tentatively TRBD1 (5 bases). Germline V gene sequence: CDR1 SNHLY, CDR2 FYNNEI. The V gene lost 2 bases and the J gene lost 8 bases, with 9 bases spanning the gap. The CDR3 has 12 amino acids. CDR3 protein: CASSENRPEAFF. The CDR3 coding sequence is TGTGCCAGCAGTGAAAACAGGCCAGAAGCTTTCTTT.

A word on this clone: The sample holds other DNA sequences that translate to the same CDR3. The gene calls are TRBV4-1 and TRBJ2-5; 9 nucleotides line up with TRBD2. The junction had 7 bases not matched to a gene; V was cut back by 0 bases and J by 2 bases. From germline, CDR1 is MGHRA and CDR2 YSYEKL. This CDR3 has 17 amino acids. CDR3 in amino acids: CASSQDKVAGGQETQYF. The CDR3 coding sequence is TGCGCCAGCAGCCAAGATAAAGTCGCGGGAGGGCAAGAGACCCAGTACTTC.

This chain links TRBV29-1 with TRBJ2-5; maybe TRBD2 (5 bases). The CDR3 sequence is 12 residues long. Germline values: CDR1 SQVTM, CDR2 ANQGSEA. V was clipped by 3 bases and J by 7 bases, with 12 bases between them. CDR3 protein: CSVESEGRTQYF. In nucleotides, the CDR3 is TGCAGCGTTGAGTCTGAAGGGAGGACCCAGTACTTC.

V is TRBV13 and J is TRBJ2-3; a possible D gene is TRBD2 (7 bases). The CDR3 sequence is 15 residues long. Per the germline V gene, CDR1 is PRHDT and CDR2 is FYEKMQ (reference sequence). Trimming removed 5 bases at V and 3 bases at J, with 15 bases between. The CDR3 spells CASSRMRGQTDTQYF. The CDR3 nucleotides are TGTGCCAGCAGCCGAATGCGGGGGCAGACAGATACGCAGTATTTT.

As to this clone: Other nucleotide sequences from this sample produce the same CDR3. The chain is built from TRBV30 and TRBJ1-5; D gene unclear. The V gene lost 1 base and the J gene lost 0 bases, with 4 bases spanning the gap. CDR1 GTSNPN and CDR2 SVGIG come from the germline V gene (reference sequence). This CDR3 region has 13 residues. The CDR3 nucleotides read TGTGCCTGGAGTGAAGATAGCAATCAGCCCCAGCATTTT. Residues: CAWSEDSNQPQHF.

This chain joins TRBV25-1 and TRBJ2-1, with 12 bases aligning to TRBD2. The CDR3 has 17 residues. The V gene end was trimmed by 3 bases and the J gene end by 0 bases; junction bases not matched to a gene: 3. Germline V lookup: CDR1 MGHDK, CDR2 SYGVNS. CDR3 in amino acids: CASSDLAGGLSYNEQFF. DNA for the CDR3: TGTGCCAGCAGTGACCTAGCGGGAGGGCTCTCCTACAATGAGCAGTTCTTC.

This clone was detected only once. This chain joins TRBV6-5 and TRBJ2-6; D not resolved. The V gene lost 8 bases and the J gene lost 0 bases, with 11 bases spanning the gap. Germline CDR1 is MNHEY and CDR2 is SVGAGI. The CDR3 spans 15 residues. In nucleotides, the CDR3 is TGTGCCAGCTGCCTTTACTACTCTGGGGCCAACGTCCTGACTTTC. Residues: CASCLYYSGANVLTF.

This clone was recorded once. The gene calls are TRBV6-1 and TRBJ1-1; TRBD1 matches at 7 bases. The CDR3 covers 14 residues. Looked up from germline, CDR1 is MNHNS and CDR2 is SASEGT. After removal of 1 base from V and 11 bases from J, the junction contained 10 bases not matched to a gene. CDR3 sequence reads: CASSEGRQGQRAFF. The CDR3 nucleotides are TGTGCCAGCAGTGAAGGCCGACAGGGACAGCGGGCTTTCTTT.

The chain recombines TRBV2 with TRBJ2-1; maybe TRBD2 (6 bases). This CDR3 comprises 13 residues. Germline loops: CDR1 SNHLY, CDR2 FYNNEI. V lost 5 bases and J 8 bases, leaving 13 bases between the germline ends. The CDR3, as DNA: TGTGCCAGCAGTCTCCAGGAGGGCCATGAGCAGTTCTTC. It codes for CASSLQEGHEQFF.

This chain uses TRBV5-4 with TRBJ1-6, with 9 bases matching TRBD1. The junction had 13 bases not matched to a gene; V was cut back by 5 bases and J by 7 bases. CDR3 length: 17 amino acids. Germline CDR1 is SGHNT and CDR2 is YYREEE (reference sequence). In DNA, the CDR3 is TGTGCCAGCAGGAAGGAGGGACAGGGTAGTTTAAATTCACCCCTCCACTTT. Its translation: CASRKEGQGSLNSPLHF.

The chain couples TRBV5-6 to TRBJ1-4; tentative D call: TRBD1 (5 bases). CDR3 length: 15 residues. Trimming took 5 bases from V and 4 from J, leaving 15 bases between them. Germline CDR1 is SGHDT and CDR2 is YYEEEE. CDR3 sequence: CASSHAGSRNEKLFF. CDR3 DNA: TGTGCCAGCAGTCATGCAGGGTCACGTAATGAAAAACTGTTTTTT. Full variable domain (remainder filled in from reference TRBV5-6 and TRBJ1-4): DAGVTQSPTHLIKTRGQQVTLRCSPKSGHDTVSWYQQALGQGPQFIFQYYEEEERQRGNFPDRFSGHQFPNYSSELNVNALLLGDSALYLCASSHAGSRNEKLFFGSGTQLSVL.

As for this clone: This sample also contains other DNA sequences that code for the same CDR3. The chain links TRBV18 to TRBJ2-5, with D hard to call. Per germline, CDR1 KGHSH and CDR2 LQKENI. Trimming stripped 3 bases from V and 2 bases from J, with 7 bases between. The CDR3 is made up of 13 amino acids. CDR3 amino acids: CASSPGVQETQYF. In nucleotides, the CDR3 is TGTGCCAGCTCACCGGGTGTACAAGAGACCCAGTACTTC. Drawing the rest from reference TRBV18 and TRBJ2-5, the complete variable domain is NAGVMQNPRHLVRRRGQEARLRCSPMKGHSHVYWYRQLPEEGLKFMVYLQKENIIDESGMPKERFSAEFPKEGPSILRIQQVVRGDSAAYFCASSPGVQETQYFGPGTRLLVL.

V is TRBV7-8 and J is TRBJ2-1; the match to TRBD2 covers 11 bases. The CDR3 consists of 17 residues. Trimming at V came to 5 bases and at J to 0 bases, leaving 6 bases not matched to a gene. Germline V CDR1 and CDR2: SGHVS, FQNEAQ. CDR3 residues: CASSLFTSGSSYNEQFF. CDR3 nucleotides: TGTGCCAGCAGCCTCTTTACTAGCGGGAGCTCCTACAATGAGCAGTTCTTC.

The chain uses TRBV19 and TRBJ2-1, with TRBD2 matching over 10 bases. V was clipped by 4 bases and J by 7 bases; unmatched bases: 10. The CDR3 runs 16 residues. Germline CDR1 and CDR2: LNHDA and SQIVND (reference sequence). The CDR3 nucleotides read TGTGCCAGTAGTAGGCTAGCGGGAGTGGGGCGAAATGAGCAGTTCTTC. Translation gives CASSRLAGVGRNEQFF.

The chain couples TRBV5-4 to TRBJ2-1, with 14 positions matching TRBD2. V trimming: 3 bases; J trimming: 6 bases; junction bases outside the gene matches: 8. Germline CDR1 reads SGHNT; CDR2 reads YYREEE (reference sequence). This CDR3 is 17 amino acids long. Here the CDR3 reads CASSSRLAGGLFNEQFF. The DNA for the CDR3 is TGTGCCAGCAGCTCTCGACTAGCGGGGGGGCTTTTCAATGAGCAGTTCTTC.

The CDR3 region has the DNA TGTGCCAGCAGTACAACAGGGGGGAATTCACCCCTCCACTTT. Encoded protein: CASSTTGGNSPLHF. The chain couples TRBV6-7 to TRBJ1-6; TRBD1 agrees at 8 bases. TRBV6-7 falls under the ORF class, with uncertain function. The CDR3 extends over 14 amino acids. Trimming cost V 5 bases and J 7 bases; bases outside gene matches: 4.